This TCR beta chain appears in the sequencing data of a study of blood T cells in healthy people across ages. Study-wide results and limits: More naive CD4+ cells and higher diversity were found in long-lived than in aged donors.

From germline, CDR1 is SGHTS and CDR2 YDEGEE. This CDR3 has 14 amino acids. V lost 5 bases, J lost 0 bases, and 12 bases lay in between. A second 7 to 11 cycle PCR used barcoded and J-beta primers. TCRdb re-called the 5' RACE reads with MiXCR, one entry per CDR3 protein. The sample lists approximately 800,000 distinct CDR3 sequences, about a quarter occurring once. This clonotype was found a few times. Its cognate antigen is unknown. This same sample was also part of a study on T cells of mothers and their children.

This clonotype was obtained from a boy between 10 and 17 years old in good health. The sequenced sample was blood. The V call is TRBV5-8, the J call TRBJ2-7; D is tentatively TRBD1 or TRBD2 (5 bases each). In nucleotides, the CDR3 is TGTGCCAGCAGTAGGGCAGGGAGCTCCTACGAGCAGTACTTC. It translates to CASSRAGSSYEQYF.